One and the same sample provided the 9 T cell receptor beta chains below, sequenced in a study of shared clonotypes between healthy human individuals. CD45RO-negative CD8 cells positively selected for CCR7 made up the naive population, which excluded terminally differentiated effector memory CD45RA+ cells. Sequencing was performed with immunoSEQ multiplex PCR; in TCRdb, only in-frame clones are kept and a portion is missing. Among nearly 2 million clones, around 96% were seen once, and the ten largest hold more than 0.95%. Sequencing was carried out using naive CD8+ T cells sorted from blood. The receptors derive from a man younger than 30 in good health.

The chain uses TRBV27 and TRBJ2-1; D is possibly TRBD2 (6 bases). Germline V gene lookup returns CDR1 MNHEY and CDR2 SMNVEV (reference sequence). The CDR3 totals 15 residues. V lost 4 bases and J lost 5, with 15 bases in between. The CDR3 DNA reads as TGTGCCAGCAGTTCGGGACTCAAGATCCACAATGAGCAGTTCTTC. It codes for CASSSGLKIHNEQFF.

About this clone itself: The sample has other DNA sequences that encode this CDR3 too. J is TRBJ2-3 and V is TRBV27, with 7 bases fitting TRBD2. With V trimmed by 4 bases and J by 1 base, 2 bases remained unmatched. The CDR3 runs to 14 residues. Germline V gives CDR1 MNHEY, CDR2 SMNVEV (reference sequence). The CDR3 reads CASSYRGGTDTQYF. The CDR3 DNA is TGTGCCAGCAGTTATCGGGGGGGCACAGATACGCAGTATTTT.

The chain carries TRBV28 and TRBJ2-2; 7 nucleotides line up with TRBD2. The J segment lost 5 bases and the V segment lost 7 bases, leaving 4 bases of the junction unmatched. The germline gives CDR1 MDHEN, CDR2 SYDVKM. This CDR3 spans 13 amino acids. CDR3 sequence (DNA): TGTGCCAGCACGACTAGCTGGACCGGGGAGCTGTTTTTT. Translation gives CASTTSWTGELFF.

The chain employs TRBV19 and TRBJ1-4, with D possibly matching TRBD1 (6 bases). Germline loops: CDR1 LNHDA, CDR2 SQIVND (reference sequence). V lost 5 bases and J 16 bases, leaving 20 bases between the germline ends. This CDR3 is built from 13 residues. The CDR3 sequence is CASSLSEGGLPFF. CDR3 coding DNA: TGTGCCAGTAGTCTCTCAGAGGGGGGACTTCCGTTTTTT.

The V call is TRBV7-8, the J call TRBJ1-5; 7 bases map to TRBD1. Germline V gene lookup returns CDR1 SGHVS and CDR2 FQNEAQ. The V and J ends lost 5 bases and 4 bases, in that order; junction bases with no gene match: 8. The CDR3 totals 15 residues. The CDR3 coding sequence is TGTGCCAGCAGCAACCCAGACAGGGTTAATCAGCCCCAGCATTTT. The encoded protein is CASSNPDRVNQPQHF.

The chain is built from TRBV27 and TRBJ2-3, with D possibly matching TRBD1 (6 bases). This CDR3 is 16 amino acids long. From germline, CDR1 is MNHEY and CDR2 SMNVEV (reference sequence). V shed 5 bases and J shed 1 base, with 16 bases lying between them. CDR3 residues: CASSLHGGAGTDTQYF. CDR3 DNA sequence: TGTGCCAGCAGTCTTCATGGGGGCGCGGGCACAGATACGCAGTATTTT.

The chain has TRBV27 and TRBJ1-1, with TRBD1 identical over 11 bases. The V segment lost 6 bases and the J segment 6 bases; nucleotides outside the gene matches: 3. There are 13 residues in the CDR3. CDR1 and CDR2 (germline): MNHEY, SMNVEV (reference sequence). CDR3 region: CASSEGQGAEAFF. Written as DNA, the CDR3 is TGTGCCAGCAGCGAGGGACAGGGGGCTGAAGCTTTCTTT.

The chain links TRBV28 to TRBJ2-1; no definite D call. V lost 3 bases and J 4 bases, leaving 7 bases between the germline ends. The CDR3 is made up of 13 amino acids. Per germline, CDR1 MDHEN and CDR2 SYDVKM. The CDR3 loop reads CASSFGTYNEQFF. CDR3 coding DNA: TGTGCCAGCAGTTTCGGTACATACAATGAGCAGTTCTTC.

The chain has TRBV13 and TRBJ1-1; 7 bases line up with TRBD1. CDR1 and CDR2 from the germline V gene are PRHDT and FYEKMQ (reference sequence). Trimming cost V 4 bases and J 10 bases; bases outside gene matches: 6. The CDR3 sequence is 12 residues long. CDR3 in amino acids: CASSSDREGAFF. The CDR3 DNA sequence: TGTGCCAGCAGCTCAGACAGGGAAGGAGCTTTCTTT. The variable domain in full, with the rest retrieved from reference TRBV13 and TRBJ1-1, is AAGVIQSPRHLIKEKRETATLKCYPIPRHDTVYWYQQGPGQDPQFLISFYEKMQSDKGSIPDRFSAQQFSDYHSELNMSSLELGDSALYFCASSSDREGAFFGQGTRLTVV.